This TCR beta chain appears in the sequencing data of a study of blood T cell repertoires in COVID-19. Libraries were prepared by immunoSEQ multiplex PCR; TCRdb keeps only in-frame clonotypes and omits some of them. Of 80,000 to 95,000 clones in the sample, roughly 90% were seen once. The CDR3 has 15 residues. The V end lost 6 bases, the J end lost 0 bases, and 12 bases lay between the germline ends. In germline, CDR1 is MNHEY, CDR2 SVGAGI. The specimen sequenced was peripheral blood. The rearrangement links TRBV6-5 to TRBJ1-3; D is unresolved. This receptor was taken from a man aged 45-65 years with active or convalescent COVID-19. The CDR3 DNA is TGTGCCAGCAGAAGACAACTCAACTCTGGAAACACCATATATTTT. Protein: CASRRQLNSGNTIYF.